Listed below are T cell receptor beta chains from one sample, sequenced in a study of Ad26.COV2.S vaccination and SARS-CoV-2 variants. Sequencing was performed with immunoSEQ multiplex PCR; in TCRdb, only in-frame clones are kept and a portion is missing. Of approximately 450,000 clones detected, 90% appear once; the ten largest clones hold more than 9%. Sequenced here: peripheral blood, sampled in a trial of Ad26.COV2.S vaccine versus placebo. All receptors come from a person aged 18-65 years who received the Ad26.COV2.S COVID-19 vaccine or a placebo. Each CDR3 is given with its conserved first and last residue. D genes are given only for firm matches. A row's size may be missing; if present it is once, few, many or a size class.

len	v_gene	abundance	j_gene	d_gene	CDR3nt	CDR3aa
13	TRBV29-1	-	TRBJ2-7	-	TGCAGCGTTGTGGTGGACATATCCTACGAGCAGTACTTC	CSVVVDISYEQYF
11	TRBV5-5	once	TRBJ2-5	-	TGTGCCAGCAGCATACGGGAGACCCAGTACTTC	CASSIRETQYF
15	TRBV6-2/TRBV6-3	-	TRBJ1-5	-	TGTGCCAGCAGCCCTCTGGGGGGTTGGTATCAGCCCCAGCATTTT	CASSPLGGWYQPQHF
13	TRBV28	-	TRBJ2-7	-	TGTGCCAGCAGCGGGACATTCTCCTACGAGCAGTACTTC	CASSGTFSYEQYF
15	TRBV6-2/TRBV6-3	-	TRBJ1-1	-	TGTGCCAGCAGTTACCCAGGGACGGGGAACACTGAAGCTTTCTTT	CASSYPGTGNTEAFF
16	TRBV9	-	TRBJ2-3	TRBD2	TGTGCCAGCAGCGGGGGAGCGGGAGCGCCCACAGATACGCAGTATTTT	CASSGGAGAPTDTQYF
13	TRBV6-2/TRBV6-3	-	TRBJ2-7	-	TGTGCCAGCAGTTATTCGGGATTCTACGAGCAGTACTTC	CASSYSGFYEQYF
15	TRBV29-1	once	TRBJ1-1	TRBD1	TGCAGCGTTGGGTGGGACAGGGTCCGTGGCACTGAAGCTTTCTTT	CSVGWDRVRGTEAFF
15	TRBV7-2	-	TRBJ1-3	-	TGTGCCAGCAGCCCCGACACCTACTCTGGAAACACCATATATTTT	CASSPDTYSGNTIYF
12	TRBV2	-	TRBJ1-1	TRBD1	TGTGCCAGCAGTGAATTGAAGGGGGCGGCTTTCTTT	CASSELKGAAFF
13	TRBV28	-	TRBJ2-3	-	TGTGCCAGCAGTTTAACCGTCCCCGATACGCAGTATTTT	CASSLTVPDTQYF
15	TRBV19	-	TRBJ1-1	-	TGTGCCAGTAGTCCCGCCAGCCTAATTGGCACTGAAGCTTTCTTT	CASSPASLIGTEAFF